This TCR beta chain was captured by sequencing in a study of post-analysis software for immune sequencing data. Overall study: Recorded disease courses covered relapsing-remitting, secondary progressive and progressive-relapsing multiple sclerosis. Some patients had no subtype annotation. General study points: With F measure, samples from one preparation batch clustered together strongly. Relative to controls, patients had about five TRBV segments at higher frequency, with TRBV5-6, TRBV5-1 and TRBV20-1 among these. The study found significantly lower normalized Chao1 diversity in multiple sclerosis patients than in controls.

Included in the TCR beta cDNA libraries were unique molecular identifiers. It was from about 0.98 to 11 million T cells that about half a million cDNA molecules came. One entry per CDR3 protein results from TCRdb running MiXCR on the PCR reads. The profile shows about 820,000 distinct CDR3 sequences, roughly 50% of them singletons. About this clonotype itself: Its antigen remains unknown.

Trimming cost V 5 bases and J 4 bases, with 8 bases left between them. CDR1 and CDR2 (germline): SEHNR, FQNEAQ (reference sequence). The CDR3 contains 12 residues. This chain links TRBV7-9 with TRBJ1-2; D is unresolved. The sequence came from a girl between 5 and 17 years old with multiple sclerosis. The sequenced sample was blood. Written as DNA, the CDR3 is TGTGCCAGCAGCCCCATTGGCTATGGCTACACCTTC. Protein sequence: CASSPIGYGYTF. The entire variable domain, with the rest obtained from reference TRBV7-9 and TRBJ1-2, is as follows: DTGVSQNPRHKITKRGQNVTFRCDPISEHNRLYWYRQTLGQGPEFLTYFQNEAQLEKSRLLSDRFSAERPKGSFSTLEIQRTEQGDSAMYLCASSPIGYGYTFGSGTRLTVV.